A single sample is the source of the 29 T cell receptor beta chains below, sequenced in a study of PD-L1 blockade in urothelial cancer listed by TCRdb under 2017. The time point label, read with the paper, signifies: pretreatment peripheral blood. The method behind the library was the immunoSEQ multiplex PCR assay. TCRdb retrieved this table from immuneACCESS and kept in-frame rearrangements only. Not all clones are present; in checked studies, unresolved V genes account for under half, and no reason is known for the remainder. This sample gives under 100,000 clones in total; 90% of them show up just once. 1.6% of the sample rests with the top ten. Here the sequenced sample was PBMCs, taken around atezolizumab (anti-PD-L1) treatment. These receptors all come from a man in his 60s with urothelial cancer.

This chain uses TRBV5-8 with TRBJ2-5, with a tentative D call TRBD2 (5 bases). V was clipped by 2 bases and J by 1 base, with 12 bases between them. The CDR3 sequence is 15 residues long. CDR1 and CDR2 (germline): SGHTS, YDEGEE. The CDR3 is CASSFGPRGQETQYF. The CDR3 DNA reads TGTGCCAGCAGCTTCGGGCCCCGGGGCCAAGAGACCCAGTACTTC.

CDR3 coding DNA: TGTGCCAGCAGCCACGGTAGCGGGAGAGACGAGACCCAGTACTTC. Translation: CASSHGSGRDETQYF. The chain carries TRBV4-2 and TRBJ2-5; 9 nucleotides align to TRBD2. After removal of 3 bases from V and 5 bases from J, the junction contained 7 bases not matched to a gene. The CDR3 has 15 amino acids. Germline CDR1 LGHNA, CDR2 YNFKEQ.

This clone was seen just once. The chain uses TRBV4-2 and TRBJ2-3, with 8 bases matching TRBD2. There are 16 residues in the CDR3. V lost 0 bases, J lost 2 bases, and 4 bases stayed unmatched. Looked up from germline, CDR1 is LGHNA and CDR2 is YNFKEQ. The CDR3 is CASSQDERGFTDTQYF. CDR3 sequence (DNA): TGTGCCAGCAGCCAAGATGAGCGGGGGTTCACAGATACGCAGTATTTT.

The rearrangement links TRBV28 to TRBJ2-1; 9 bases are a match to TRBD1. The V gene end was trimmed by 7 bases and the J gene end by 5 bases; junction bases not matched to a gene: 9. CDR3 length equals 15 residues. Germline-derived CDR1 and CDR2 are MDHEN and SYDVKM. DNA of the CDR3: TGTGCCAGCACCAAAGGGGGGACAGGGAACAATGAGCAGTTCTTC. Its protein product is CASTKGGTGNNEQFF.

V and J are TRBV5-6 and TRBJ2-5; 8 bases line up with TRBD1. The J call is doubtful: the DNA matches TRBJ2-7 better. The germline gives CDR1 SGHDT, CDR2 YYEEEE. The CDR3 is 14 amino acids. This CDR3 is CASSFRGRDDEQYF. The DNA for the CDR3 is TGTGCCAGCAGTTTCAGGGGGCGGGATGACGAGCAGTACTTC.

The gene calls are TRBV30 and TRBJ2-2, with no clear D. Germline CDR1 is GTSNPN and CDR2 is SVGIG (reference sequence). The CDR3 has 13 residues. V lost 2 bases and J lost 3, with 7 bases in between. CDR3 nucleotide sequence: TGTGCCTGGAGTAGTGAGTACACCGGGGAGCTGTTTTTT. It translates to CAWSSEYTGELFF.

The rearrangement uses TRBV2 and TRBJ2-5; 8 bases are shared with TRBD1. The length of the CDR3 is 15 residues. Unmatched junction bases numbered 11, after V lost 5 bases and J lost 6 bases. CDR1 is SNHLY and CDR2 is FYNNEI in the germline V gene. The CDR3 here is CASSTRTGSGQTQYF. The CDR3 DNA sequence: TGTGCCAGCAGTACGAGGACAGGGTCTGGCCAGACCCAGTACTTC.

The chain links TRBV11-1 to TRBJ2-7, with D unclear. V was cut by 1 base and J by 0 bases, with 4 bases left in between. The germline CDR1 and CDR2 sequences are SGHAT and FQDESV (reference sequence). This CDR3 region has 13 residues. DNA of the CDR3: TGTGCCAGCAGCTTAGACAACTCCTACGAGCAGTACTTC. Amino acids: CASSLDNSYEQYF.

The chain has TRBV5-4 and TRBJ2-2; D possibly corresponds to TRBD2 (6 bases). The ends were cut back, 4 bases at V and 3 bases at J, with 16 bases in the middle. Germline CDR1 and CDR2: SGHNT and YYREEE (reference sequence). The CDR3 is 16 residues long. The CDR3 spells CASSRTTRSDTGELFF. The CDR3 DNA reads TGTGCCAGCAGCCGAACGACTAGAAGTGACACCGGGGAGCTGTTTTTT.

Here the CDR3 DNA reads TGTGCCAGCAGCTCCAACCCTACAGGGGACATTCAGTACTTC. Translation gives CASSSNPTGDIQYF. The genes are TRBV7-2 and TRBJ2-4; 7 bases map to TRBD1. CDR1 SGHTA and CDR2 FQGNSA come from the germline V gene. The CDR3 has 14 amino acids. V shed 4 bases, J shed 8 bases, and the junction held 8 bases outside the gene matches.

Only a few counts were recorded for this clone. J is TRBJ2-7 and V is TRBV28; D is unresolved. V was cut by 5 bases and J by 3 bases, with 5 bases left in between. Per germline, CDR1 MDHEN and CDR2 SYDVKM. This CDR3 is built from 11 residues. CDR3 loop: CASSPNYEQYF. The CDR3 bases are TGTGCCAGCAGTCCAAACTACGAGCAGTACTTC.

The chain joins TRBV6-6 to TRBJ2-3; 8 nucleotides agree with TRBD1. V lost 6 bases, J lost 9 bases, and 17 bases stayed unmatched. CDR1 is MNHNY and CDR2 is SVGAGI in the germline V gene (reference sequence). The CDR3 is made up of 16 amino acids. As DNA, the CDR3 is TGTGCCAGCAGCCTCGGACAGGGAAAACAGATAGGGACGCAGTATTTT. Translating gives CASSLGQGKQIGTQYF.

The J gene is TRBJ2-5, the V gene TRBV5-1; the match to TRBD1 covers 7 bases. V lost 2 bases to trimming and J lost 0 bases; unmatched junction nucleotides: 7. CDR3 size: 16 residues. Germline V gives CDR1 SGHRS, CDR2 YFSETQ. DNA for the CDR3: TGCGCCAGCAGCTTACTAACCGGGACAGACCAAGAGACCCAGTACTTC. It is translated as CASSLLTGTDQETQYF. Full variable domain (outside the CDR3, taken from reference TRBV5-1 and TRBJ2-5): KAGVTQTPRYLIKTRGQQVTLSCSPISGHRSVSWYQQTPGQGLQFLFEYFSETQRNKGNFPGRFSGRQFSNSRSEMNVSTLELGDSALYLCASSLLTGTDQETQYFGPGTRLLVL.

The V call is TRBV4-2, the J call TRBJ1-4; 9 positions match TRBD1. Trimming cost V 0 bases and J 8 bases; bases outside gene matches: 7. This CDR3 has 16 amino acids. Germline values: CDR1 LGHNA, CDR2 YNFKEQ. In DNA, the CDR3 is TGTGCCAGCAGCCAAGACGGGACAGGGTCTGAGGAAAAACTGTTTTTT. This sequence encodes CASSQDGTGSEEKLFF.

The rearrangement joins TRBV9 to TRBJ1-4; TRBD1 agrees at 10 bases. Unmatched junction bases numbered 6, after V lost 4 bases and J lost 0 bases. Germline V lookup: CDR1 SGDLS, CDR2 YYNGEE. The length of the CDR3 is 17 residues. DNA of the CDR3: TGTGCCAGCAGCTTCCGGACAGGGGGAACAACTAATGAAAAACTGTTTTTT. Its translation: CASSFRTGGTTNEKLFF.

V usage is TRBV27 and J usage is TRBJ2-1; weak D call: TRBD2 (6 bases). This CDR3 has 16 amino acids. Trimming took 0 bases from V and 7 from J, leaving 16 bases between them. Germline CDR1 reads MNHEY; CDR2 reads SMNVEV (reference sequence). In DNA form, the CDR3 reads TGTGCCAGCAGTTTATCCCTAGCGACCTCGGGGAATGAGCAGTTCTTC. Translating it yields CASSLSLATSGNEQFF.

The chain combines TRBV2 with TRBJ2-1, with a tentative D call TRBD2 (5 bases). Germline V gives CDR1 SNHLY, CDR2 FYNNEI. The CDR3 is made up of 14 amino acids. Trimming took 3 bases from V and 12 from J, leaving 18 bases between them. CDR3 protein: CASSEQRTGQRQFF. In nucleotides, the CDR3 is TGTGCCAGCAGTGAGCAGCGGACTGGGCAAAGGCAGTTCTTC. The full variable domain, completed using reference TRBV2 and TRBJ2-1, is EPEVTQTPSHQVTQMGQEVILRCVPISNHLYFYWYRQILGQKVEFLVSFYNNEISEKSEIFDDQFSVERPDGSNFTLKIRSTKLEDSAMYFCASSEQRTGQRQFFGPGTRLTVL.

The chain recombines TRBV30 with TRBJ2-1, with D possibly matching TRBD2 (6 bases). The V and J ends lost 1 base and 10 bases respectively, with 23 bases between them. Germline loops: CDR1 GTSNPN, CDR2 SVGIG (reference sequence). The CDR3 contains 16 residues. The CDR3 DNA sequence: TGTGCCTGGAGTGGGAACACCGGGACTTCCCTGGGGGAGCAGTTCTTC. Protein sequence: CAWSGNTGTSLGEQFF.

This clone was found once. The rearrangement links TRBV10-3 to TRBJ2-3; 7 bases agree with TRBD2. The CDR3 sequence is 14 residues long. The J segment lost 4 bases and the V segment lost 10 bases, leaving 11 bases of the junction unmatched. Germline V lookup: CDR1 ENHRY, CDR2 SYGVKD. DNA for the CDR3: TGTGCCACCCACCGGGCGGGAGATTCAGATACGCAGTATTTT. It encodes CATHRAGDSDTQYF.

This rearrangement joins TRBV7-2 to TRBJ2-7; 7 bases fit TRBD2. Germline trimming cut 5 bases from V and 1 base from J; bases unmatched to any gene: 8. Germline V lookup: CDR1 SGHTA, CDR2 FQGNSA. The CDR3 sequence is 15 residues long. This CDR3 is CASSLTGTKSYEQYF. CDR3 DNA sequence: TGTGCCAGCAGCCTTACCGGGACTAAATCCTACGAGCAGTACTTC.

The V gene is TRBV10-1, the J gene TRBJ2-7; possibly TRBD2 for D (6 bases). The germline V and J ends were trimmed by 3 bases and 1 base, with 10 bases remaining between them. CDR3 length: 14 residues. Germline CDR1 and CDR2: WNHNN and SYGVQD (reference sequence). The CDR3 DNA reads TGCGCCAGCAGTGATCCAGGGAGGTCCTACGAGCAGTACTTC. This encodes CASSDPGRSYEQYF.

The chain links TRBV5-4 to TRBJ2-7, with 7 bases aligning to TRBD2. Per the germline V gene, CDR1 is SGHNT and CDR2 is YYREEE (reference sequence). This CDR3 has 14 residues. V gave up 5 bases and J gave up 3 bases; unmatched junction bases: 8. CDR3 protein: CASRVGGKDYEQYF. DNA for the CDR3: TGTGCCAGCAGGGTGGGGGGGAAAGACTACGAGCAGTACTTC.

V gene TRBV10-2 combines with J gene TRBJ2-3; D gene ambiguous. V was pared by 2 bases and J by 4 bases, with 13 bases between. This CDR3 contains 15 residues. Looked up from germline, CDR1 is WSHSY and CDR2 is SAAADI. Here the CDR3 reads CASSEAPSSADTQYF. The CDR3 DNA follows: TGCGCCAGCAGTGAGGCTCCCTCGTCGGCAGATACGCAGTATTTT.

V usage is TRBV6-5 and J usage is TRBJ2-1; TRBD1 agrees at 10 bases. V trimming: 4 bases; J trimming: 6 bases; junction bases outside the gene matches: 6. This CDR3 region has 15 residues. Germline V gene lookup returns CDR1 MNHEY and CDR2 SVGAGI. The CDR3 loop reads CASSSSRDRGNEQFF. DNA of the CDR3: TGTGCCAGCAGTTCTTCCCGGGACAGGGGCAATGAGCAGTTCTTC.

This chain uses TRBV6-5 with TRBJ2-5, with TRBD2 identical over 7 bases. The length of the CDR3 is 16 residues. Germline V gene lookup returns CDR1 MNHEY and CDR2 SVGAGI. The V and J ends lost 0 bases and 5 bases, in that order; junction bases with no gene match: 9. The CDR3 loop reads CASSYSLSAGGETQYF. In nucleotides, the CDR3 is TGTGCCAGCAGTTACTCACTGTCGGCCGGGGGGGAGACCCAGTACTTC.

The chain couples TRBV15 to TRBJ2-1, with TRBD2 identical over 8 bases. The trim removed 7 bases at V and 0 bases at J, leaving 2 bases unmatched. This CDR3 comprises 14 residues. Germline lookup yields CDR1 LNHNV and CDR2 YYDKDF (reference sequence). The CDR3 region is CATTAGGSYNEQFF. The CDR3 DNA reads TGTGCCACCACCGCGGGGGGCTCCTACAATGAGCAGTTCTTC.

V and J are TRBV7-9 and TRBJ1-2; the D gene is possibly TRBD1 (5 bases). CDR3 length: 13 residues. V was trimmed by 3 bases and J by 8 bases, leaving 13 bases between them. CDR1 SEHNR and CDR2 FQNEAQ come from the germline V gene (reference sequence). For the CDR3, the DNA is TGTGCCAGCAGCTTTGCACACAGGTCAGGCTACACCTTC. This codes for CASSFAHRSGYTF.

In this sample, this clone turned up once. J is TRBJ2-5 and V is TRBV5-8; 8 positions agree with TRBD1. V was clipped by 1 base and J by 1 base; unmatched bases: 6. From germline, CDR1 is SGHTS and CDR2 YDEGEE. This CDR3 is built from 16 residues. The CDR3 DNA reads TGTGCCAGCAGCTTGACTGGCAGGGGGCCCCAAGAGACCCAGTACTTC. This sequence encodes CASSLTGRGPQETQYF.

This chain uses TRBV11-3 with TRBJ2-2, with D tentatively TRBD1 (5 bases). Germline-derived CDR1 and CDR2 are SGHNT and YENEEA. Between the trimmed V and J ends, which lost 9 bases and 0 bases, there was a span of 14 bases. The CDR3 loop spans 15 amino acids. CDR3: CASSLDSSNTGELFF. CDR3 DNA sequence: TGTGCCAGTAGTCTAGACAGTTCGAACACCGGGGAGCTGTTTTTT. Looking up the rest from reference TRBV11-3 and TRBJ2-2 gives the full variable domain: EAGVVQSPRYKIIEKKQPVAFWCNPISGHNTLYWYLQNLGQGPELLIRYENEEAVDDSQLPKDRFSAERLKGVDSTLKIQPAELGDSAVYLCASSLDSSNTGELFFGEGSRLTVL.